This is a list of T cell receptor beta chains from one sample in a study of T cells expressing NK-cell markers. With the 5' RACE reads reprocessed, TCRdb shows one record per CDR3 protein and no DNA. The sample has over 150,000 distinct CDR3 sequences. The sequencing input was blood T cells: a sorted CD56 or NKG2C T cell subset, CD4+ or CD8+ T cells, or bulk PBMC T cells (not recorded which). The receptors were sampled from a woman aged 45 to 65 in good health. Both conserved end residues are part of each CDR3. Clone size is not always given. Where it is, it says once, few, many or a class for expanded clones.

size: .
J: TRBJ2-1
V: TRBV5-5
CDR3: CASSLGTEYNEQFF

size: .
J: TRBJ1-1
V: TRBV19
CDR3: CASSIDLEDRTGEFEEAFF

size: .
J: TRBJ2-1
V: TRBV19
CDR3: CASSVQLAVYNEQFF

size: .
J: TRBJ2-3
V: TRBV12-3/TRBV12-4
CDR3: CASSFNLGSTDTQYF

size: .
J: TRBJ2-7
V: TRBV20-1
CDR3: CSARPLASSYEQYF

size: .
J: TRBJ2-5
V: TRBV24-1
CDR3: CATGRAGGPMETQYF

size: .
J: TRBJ2-2
V: TRBV27
CDR3: CASSFQQGTGELFF

size: .
J: TRBJ2-1
V: TRBV10-3
CDR3: CAISGGLAEKSSYNEQFF

size: .
J: TRBJ2-5
V: TRBV11-2
CDR3: CVSSFPGLEGGKTQYF

size: .
J: TRBJ2-1
V: TRBV30
CDR3: CAWHGTSRYNEQFF

size: .
J: TRBJ2-7
V: TRBV27
CDR3: CASSLPSYEQYF

size: .
J: TRBJ2-2
V: TRBV4-1
CDR3: CASSQEIRLTTGELFF

size: .
J: TRBJ2-3
V: TRBV4-1
CDR3: CASSPVSSTDTQYF

size: .
J: TRBJ1-1
V: TRBV20-1
CDR3: CSARDRDRDDTEAFF

size: .
J: TRBJ2-1
V: TRBV27
CDR3: CASSLVGTSGRAAHNEQFF

size: .
J: TRBJ2-5
V: TRBV29-1
CDR3: CSVDAGGEETQYF

size: medium-sized
J: TRBJ2-7
V: TRBV27
CDR3: CASSYSVAYEQYF

size: .
J: TRBJ1-3
V: TRBV27
CDR3: CASRSTGNTIYF

size: .
J: TRBJ2-1
V: TRBV5-1
CDR3: CASGSTGDNEQFF

size: .
J: TRBJ1-5
V: TRBV12-3/TRBV12-4
CDR3: CASSLGRGQGNQPQHF

size: .
J: TRBJ2-1
V: TRBV13
CDR3: CASSSRGLSSYNEQFF

size: .
J: TRBJ2-7
V: TRBV24-1
CDR3: CATSDIDRGINEQYF

size: .
J: TRBJ1-2
V: TRBV7-9
CDR3: CASDAQGDGYTF

size: .
J: TRBJ2-3
V: TRBV6-6
CDR3: CASRNPRVQDTQYF

size: .
J: TRBJ2-2
V: TRBV7-8
CDR3: CASSSWDSVNTGELFF

size: .
J: TRBJ2-6
V: TRBV7-9
CDR3: CASPALAGVVRSLSGANVLTF

size: .
J: TRBJ2-2
V: TRBV4-1
CDR3: CASSKNTGELFF

size: .
J: TRBJ1-2
V: TRBV4-1
CDR3: CASSQVHPGTSYGYTF

size: .
J: TRBJ2-1
V: TRBV14
CDR3: CASSQGETSAESRNEQFF

size: .
J: TRBJ2-4
V: TRBV4-1
CDR3: CASSQAPDPEDIQYF

size: .
J: TRBJ2-1
V: TRBV11-2
CDR3: CASSLGTSGSGGYNEQFF

size: .
J: TRBJ2-3
V: TRBV20-1
CDR3: CSGERGFADTQYF

size: .
J: TRBJ1-3
V: TRBV6-2/TRBV6-3
CDR3: CASSYGSSGNTIYF

size: .
J: TRBJ2-2
V: TRBV30
CDR3: CAWSVDGGGELFF

size: .
J: TRBJ2-5
V: TRBV7-9
CDR3: CASSHDRNRETQYF

size: .
J: TRBJ2-7
V: TRBV4-1
CDR3: CASSLLQESYEQYF

size: .
J: TRBJ1-1
V: TRBV7-9
CDR3: CASSLDRDRAEAFF

size: .
J: TRBJ2-1
V: TRBV12-3/TRBV12-4
CDR3: CASSRPWSGRDNEQFF

size: .
J: TRBJ2-7
V: TRBV6-2/TRBV6-3
CDR3: CASSSPPRWGETYEQYF